The entry below gives a single T cell receptor (beta chain) sequence along with its context. Its antigen is undetermined. The CDR3 totals 16 residues. Per the germline V gene, CDR1 is LNHDA and CDR2 is SQIVND (reference sequence). V dropped 1 base and J dropped 2; count of bases not matched to a gene: 5. Clones were sequenced by immunoSEQ multiplex PCR, and TCRdb holds only the in-frame ones, with some missing. The table shows 120,000 or so clones, with roughly 90% occurring only once. This record belongs to a study of cytomegalovirus exposure and HLA in healthy donors. General study results and limits: In the 120 or so validation repertoires, about 94% of cluster scores exceeded 0, per a later analysis. Cytomegalovirus-associated TCR beta chains were listed, numbering 150 to 200.

The receptor was isolated from a woman younger than 30 in good health and CMV-seronegative. The source material was PBMCs. V usage is TRBV19 and J usage is TRBJ2-7, with TRBD2 identical over 10 bases. CDR3 nucleotides: TGTGCCAGTAGTATAGGGTGGACTAGCGGACCCTACGAGCAGTACTTC. The encoded protein is CASSIGWTSGPYEQYF.